The present entry profiles one T cell receptor (beta chain) with its context. The antigen remains unidentified. The entry originates in a study of beta chain features in type 1 diabetes. General study findings and limits: Type 1 diabetes patients showed a moderate but significant shortening of TCRB CDR3s in all four CD4+ subsets.

Germline values: CDR1 SGHVS, CDR2 FQNEAQ. The ends were cut back, 6 bases at V and 4 bases at J, with 18 bases in the middle. The CDR3 length is 15 residues. cDNA synthesis used the whole RNA isolate, giving expressed TCRB sequences. TCRdb's table, derived via immunoSEQ multiplex PCR, lists solely in-frame clones and lacks some. Of roughly 150,000 clones listed, around 63% were seen once; the top ten hold around 0.096%. The V and J genes are TRBV7-8 and TRBJ2-5; no firm D call. Sequencing input: naive CD4+ T cells from blood. The TCR was taken from a man aged 25-40 years with type 1 diabetes. CDR3 nucleotide sequence: TGTGCCAGCAGTTCGCGCCGACTGCGAGGAGAGACCCAGTACTTC. It codes for CASSSRRLRGETQYF.